The 13 T cell receptor beta chains below come from one sample, sequenced in a study of T-cell reconstitution after alpha-beta-depleted transplantation in children. Using unique molecular identifiers, the investigators prepared the TCRbeta library. TCRdb redid the calling of the PCR reads with MiXCR, one entry per CDR3 protein. The table has just over 950,000 distinct CDR3 sequences, roughly 29% seen once; the top ten hold roughly 28%. The sequences come from PBMCs, mostly from graft donor cells, collected 360 days after TCRalphabeta/CD19-depleted stem cell transplant. The receptors were gathered from a boy in the first two years of life who had a stem cell transplant for SCID, so the T cells may come from the graft donor.

This clonotype was seen a handful of times. The chain has TRBV15 and TRBJ2-1; a possible D gene is TRBD2 (5 bases). The CDR3 sequence is 17 residues long. Germline CDR1 and CDR2: LNHNV and YYDKDF (reference sequence). V was pared by 0 bases and J by 7 bases, with 19 bases between. In DNA form, the CDR3 reads TGTGCCACCAGCAGAGATCGCAACGGGGTTATTCAGAATGAGCAGTTCTTC. Translation: CATSRDRNGVIQNEQFF.

The chain is built from TRBV7-9 and TRBJ2-2; 7 bases are a match to TRBD1. This CDR3 has 15 amino acids. CDR1 and CDR2 (germline): SEHNR, FQNEAQ (reference sequence). Trimming at V came to 5 bases and at J to 6 bases, leaving 9 bases not matched to a gene. The CDR3 coding sequence is TGTGCCAGCAGCCAACGGACAGGACTCCCCGGGGAGCTGTTTTTT. The encoded protein is CASSQRTGLPGELFF.

This chain joins TRBV2 and TRBJ2-2; D is uncertain. Trimming pared 5 bases from V and 9 bases from J, leaving 10 bases between. Germline V CDR1 and CDR2: SNHLY, FYNNEI. The CDR3 is 12 amino acids. CDR3 residues: CASSSDGWELFF. CDR3 DNA sequence: TGTGCCAGCAGTTCAGACGGGTGGGAGCTGTTTTTT.

The table lists this clonotype with a few counts. This sequence joins TRBV7-9 and TRBJ1-4; D is undetermined. The CDR3 extends over 12 amino acids. The V gene's germline CDR1 is SEHNR and CDR2 FQNEAQ (reference sequence). The germline V and J ends were trimmed by 6 bases and 0 bases, with 2 bases remaining between them. In DNA form, the CDR3 reads TGTGCCAGCAGTGCAACTAATGAAAAACTGTTTTTT. It codes for CASSATNEKLFF.

This clonotype was seen just once. This sequence joins TRBV7-3 and TRBJ2-5; D perhaps matches TRBD2 (6 bases). CDR3 size: 16 residues. V lost 2 bases and J lost 3, with 16 bases in between. The germline CDR1 and CDR2 sequences are SGHTA and FQGTGA. The CDR3 DNA reads as TGTGCCAGCAGCTTAGAAGGCCGGGGGACCGAAGAGACCCAGTACTTC. This translates into CASSLEGRGTEETQYF.

A few counts support this clonotype. This chain links TRBV7-9 with TRBJ2-7; D possibly corresponds to TRBD1 (5 bases). Trimming took off 6 bases at V and 3 bases at J, with 12 bases between the two ends. CDR3 size: 13 residues. Germline values: CDR1 SEHNR, CDR2 FQNEAQ (reference sequence). The CDR3 region has the DNA TGTGCCAGCAGTTATCAGGGATTCTACGAGCAGTACTTC. Translated, it gives CASSYQGFYEQYF.

In this sample, this clonotype turned up a few times. The V call is TRBV3-1, the J call TRBJ2-1, with D possibly matching TRBD2 (5 bases). The CDR3 extends over 14 amino acids. The germline gives CDR1 LGHDT, CDR2 YNNKEL (reference sequence). The V and J ends lost 4 bases and 6 bases respectively, with 13 bases between them. The CDR3 DNA follows: TGTGCCAGCAGCCTTCCGAATGAGGGCAATGAGCAGTTCTTC. This gives the protein CASSLPNEGNEQFF.

In this sample, this clonotype turned up many times. The rearrangement links TRBV9 to TRBJ2-5; tentative D call: TRBD2 (6 bases). Trimming left V 2 bases short and J 3 bases short, with 14 bases between. Germline CDR1 reads SGDLS; CDR2 reads YYNGEE. This CDR3 has 15 amino acids. Written as DNA, the CDR3 is TGTGCCAGCAGCGTGAGCCAGACTAGAGAAGAGACCCAGTACTTC. As protein: CASSVSQTREETQYF.

This clonotype was counted at least ten times. This sequence joins TRBV21-1 and TRBJ1-1. TRBV21-1 is a pseudogene segment. The length of the CDR3 is 15 residues. The CDR3 is CASTRRGSSGIEAFF. For the CDR3, the DNA is TGTGCCAGCACAAGGAGGGGTTCATCAGGCATTGAAGCTTTCTTT.

There are a few counts of this clonotype. The chain joins TRBV5-1 to TRBJ2-1; D is unresolved. V lost 1 base, J lost 5 bases, and 16 bases lay in between. Germline-derived CDR1 and CDR2 are SGHRS and YFSETQ. There are 16 residues in the CDR3. The CDR3 bases are TGCGCCAGCAGCTTGAATTTCCCGGACGAAAACAATGAGCAGTTCTTC. Residues: CASSLNFPDENNEQFF. Full variable domain (missing parts from reference TRBV5-1 and TRBJ2-1): KAGVTQTPRYLIKTRGQQVTLSCSPISGHRSVSWYQQTPGQGLQFLFEYFSETQRNKGNFPGRFSGRQFSNSRSEMNVSTLELGDSALYLCASSLNFPDENNEQFFGPGTRLTVL.

The chain recombines TRBV12-3 or TRBV12-4 with TRBJ1-1; no clear D. V was clipped by 7 bases and J by 1 base, with 7 bases between them. CDR3 length equals 12 residues. CDR3 DNA: TGTGCCAGCATTCAACAGAACACTGAAGCTTTCTTT. This gives the protein CASIQQNTEAFF.

This chain joins TRBV11-1 and TRBJ1-2, with D perhaps TRBD1 (5 bases). The CDR3 totals 15 residues. In germline, CDR1 is SGHAT, CDR2 FQDESV (reference sequence). Trimming pared 0 bases from V and 6 bases from J, leaving 14 bases between. The CDR3 nucleotides read TGTGCCAGCAGCTTAGCGGGCACCCGAGGGGATGGCTACACCTTC. Its translation: CASSLAGTRGDGYTF.

The chain employs TRBV24-1 and TRBJ2-1; D remains ambiguous. The CDR3 spans 17 residues. Per the germline V gene, CDR1 is KGHDR and CDR2 is SFDVKD. V was trimmed by 2 bases and J by 0 bases, leaving 13 bases between them. The CDR3 here is CATSDSKGKGSYNEQFF. CDR3 DNA: TGTGCCACCAGTGATTCCAAGGGTAAAGGCTCCTACAATGAGCAGTTCTTC.